This T cell receptor (beta chain) was sequenced in a study of blood T cell repertoires in COVID-19 (dated by TCRdb to the early 2020s). Describing the broader study: The collaborator samples originated in the United States, Italy and Spain and spanned the acute and convalescent phases of COVID-19. HLA class I and class II types, where available, came from metadata supplied by the sample provider rather than from assay-based typing. The repertoires were released in a freely available public database intended as a resource for research on the immune response to SARS-CoV-2. The dataset comprised deeply sampled blood TCRbeta repertoires from subjects exposed to, actively infected with, or recovered from COVID-19. Samples came from the ongoing ImmuneRACE study (first 160 participants) plus 1,254 subjects from 6 global collaborators. The prospective study material was composed of cDNA or gDNA derived from T cells, B-cell-depleted T cells, or PBMCs. Sample metadata almost always included a de-identified subject ID, COVID-19 status, age in years and sex. What the research found in general, with its limitations: The amount of clinical and demographic metadata varied by source and participant and was provided uncurated.

Enrolling through a virtual design, the prospective study's participants ranged in age from roughly 18 to 100 years and lived across roughly 23 United States geographic areas. Cohort assignment in the prospective study relied on participant-reported clinical history from a screening survey and a study questionnaire. Recovered participants in ImmuneRACE Cohort 3 were defined as having two consecutive negative NP/OP PCR tests, clearance from a healthcare professional, or resolution of symptoms. Each participant in the prospective study had whole blood, serum and a nasopharyngeal or oropharyngeal swab collected by mobile phlebotomists. Participants in the prospective study had the option to provide additional blood draws and questionnaires over an approximately 2-month period. Prospective study blood samples were shipped either frozen or at room temperature before DNA extraction. As for this clone: Its target antigen remains unknown. No much larger clonotype is one base removed from it; base qualities were not supplied.

Measured from the cysteine to the phenylalanine, the CDR3 is 13 residues long. The CDR3 DNA has 39 bases and is translated from base 1. V loses 1 base of germline sequence and J loses 3 bases, and the interval between the two ends is 9 bases. From a lookup of the germline V gene (reference sequence), CDR1 and CDR2 are GTSNPN and SVGIG. TCRbeta CDR3 regions were amplified from genomic DNA using the immunoSEQ Assay, a bias-controlled multiplex PCR. The authors processed their data as follows. Nucleated cell counts per sample were estimated from amplification of reference gene primers within the assay. Sequence reads were collapsed and filtered to measure the absolute abundance of every unique TCRbeta CDR3 rearrangement. Productive Simpson clonality was computed per sample as the square root of Simpson's diversity index over productive rearrangements. This immuneACCESS table, as held by TCRdb, lists in-frame sequences with V and J called but not all clones. Of the missing ones, under half trace to an unresolved V gene in checked studies; the others have no known cause. The DNA gave D and trimming, while V, J and clone size come from that table. This sample is represented by 200,000 to 250,000 clones; 70% to 85% of them were singletons. The ten largest clones take up 3% to 4% of the sample.

The chain links TRBV30 with TRBJ1-1; the D gene assignment is ambiguous. Material: PBMCs or T cells enriched from blood (not recorded which). The sequence derives from a woman in her sixties or seventies who had recovered from COVID-19. The DNA is as follows: TGTGCCTGGAGTGGACGGGGAGACACTGAAGCTTTCTTT. Its protein is CAWSGRGDTEAFF.